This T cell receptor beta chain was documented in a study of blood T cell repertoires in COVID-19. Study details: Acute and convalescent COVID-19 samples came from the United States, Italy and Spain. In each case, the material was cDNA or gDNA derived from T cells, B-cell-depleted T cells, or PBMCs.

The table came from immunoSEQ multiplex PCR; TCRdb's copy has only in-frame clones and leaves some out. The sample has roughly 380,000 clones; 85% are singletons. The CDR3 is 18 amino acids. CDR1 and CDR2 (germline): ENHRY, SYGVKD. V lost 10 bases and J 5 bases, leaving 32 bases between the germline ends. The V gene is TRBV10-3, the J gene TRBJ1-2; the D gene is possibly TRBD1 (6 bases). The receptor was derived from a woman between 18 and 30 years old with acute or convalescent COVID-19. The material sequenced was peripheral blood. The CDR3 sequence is CATGELGFARGRRYGYTF. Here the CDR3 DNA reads TGTGCCACAGGGGAATTGGGGTTCGCAAGGGGAAGACGGTATGGCTACACCTTC.